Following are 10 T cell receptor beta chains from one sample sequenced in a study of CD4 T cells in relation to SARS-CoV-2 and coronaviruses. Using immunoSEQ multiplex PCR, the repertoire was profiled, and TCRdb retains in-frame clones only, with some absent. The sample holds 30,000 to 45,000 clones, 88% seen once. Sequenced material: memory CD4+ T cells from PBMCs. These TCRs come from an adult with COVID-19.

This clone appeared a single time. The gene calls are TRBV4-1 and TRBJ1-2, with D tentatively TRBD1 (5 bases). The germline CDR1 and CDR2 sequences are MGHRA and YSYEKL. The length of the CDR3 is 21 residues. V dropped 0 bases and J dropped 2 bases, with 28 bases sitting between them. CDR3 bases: TGCGCCAGCAGCCAAGATACACGAGCCTCCTTTCGGCAGGGTCCAAACTATGGCTACACCTTC. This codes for CASSQDTRASFRQGPNYGYTF.

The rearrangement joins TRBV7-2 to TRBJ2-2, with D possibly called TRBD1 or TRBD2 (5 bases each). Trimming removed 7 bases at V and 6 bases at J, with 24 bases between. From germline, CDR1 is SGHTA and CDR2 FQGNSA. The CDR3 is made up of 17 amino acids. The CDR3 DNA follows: TGTGCCAGCACCTCCGGGGTCGCAGGGAAAGTTGCCGGGGAGCTGTTTTTT. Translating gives CASTSGVAGKVAGELFF. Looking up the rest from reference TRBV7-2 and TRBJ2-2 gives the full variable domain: GAGVSQSPSNKVTEKGKDVELRCDPISGHTALYWYRQSLGQGLEFLIYFQGNSAPDKSGLPSDRFSAERTGGSVSTLTIQRTQQEDSAVYLCASTSGVAGKVAGELFFGEGSRLTVL.

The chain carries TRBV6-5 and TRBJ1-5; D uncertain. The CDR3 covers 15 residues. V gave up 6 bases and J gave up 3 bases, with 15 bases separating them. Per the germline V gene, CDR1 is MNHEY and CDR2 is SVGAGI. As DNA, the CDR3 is TGTGCCAGCAGCCGTAGGGCGGTTAACAATCAGCCCCAGCATTTT. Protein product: CASSRRAVNNQPQHF.

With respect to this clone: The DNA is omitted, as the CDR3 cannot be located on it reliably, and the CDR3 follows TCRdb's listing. CDR3 region: CASTSDGRSYNSPLHF. The gene calls are TRBV19 and TRBJ1-6. Germline loops: CDR1 LNHDA, CDR2 SQIVND (reference sequence). With termini counted, the CDR3 has 16 amino acids.

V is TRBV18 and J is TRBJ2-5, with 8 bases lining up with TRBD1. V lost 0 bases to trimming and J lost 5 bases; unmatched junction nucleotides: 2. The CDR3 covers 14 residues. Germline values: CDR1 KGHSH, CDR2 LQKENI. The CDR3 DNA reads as TGTGCCAGCTCACCACCGCGGACAGGGGAGACCCAGTACTTC. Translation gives CASSPPRTGETQYF.

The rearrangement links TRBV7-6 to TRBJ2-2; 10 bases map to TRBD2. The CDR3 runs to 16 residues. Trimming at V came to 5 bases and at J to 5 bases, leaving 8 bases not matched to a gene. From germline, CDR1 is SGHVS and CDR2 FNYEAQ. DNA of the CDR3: TGTGCCAGCAGCCTAGGGGGACTAGCGCAGACCGGGGAGCTGTTTTTT. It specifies CASSLGGLAQTGELFF.

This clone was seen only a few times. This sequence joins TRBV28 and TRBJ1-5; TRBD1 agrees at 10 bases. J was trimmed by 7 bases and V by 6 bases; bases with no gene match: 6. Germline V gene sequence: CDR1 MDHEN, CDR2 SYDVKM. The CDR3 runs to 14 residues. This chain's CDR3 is CASSPDRGFQPQHF. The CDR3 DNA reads TGTGCCAGCAGCCCGGACAGGGGGTTCCAGCCCCAGCATTTT.

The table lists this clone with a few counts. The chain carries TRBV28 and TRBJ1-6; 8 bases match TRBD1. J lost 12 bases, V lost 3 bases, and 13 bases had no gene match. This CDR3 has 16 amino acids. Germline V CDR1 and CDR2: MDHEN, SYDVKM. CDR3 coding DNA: TGTGCCAGCAGTTTGACACGACAGGGGACGGGTATACCCCTCCACTTT. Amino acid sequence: CASSLTRQGTGIPLHF.

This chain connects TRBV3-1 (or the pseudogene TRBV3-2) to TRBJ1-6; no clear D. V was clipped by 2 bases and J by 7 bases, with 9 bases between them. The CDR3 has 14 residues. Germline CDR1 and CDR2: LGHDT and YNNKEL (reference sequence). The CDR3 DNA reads TGTGCCAGCAGCCAAAAGGGAGGCAATTCACCCCTCCACTTT. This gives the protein CASSQKGGNSPLHF.

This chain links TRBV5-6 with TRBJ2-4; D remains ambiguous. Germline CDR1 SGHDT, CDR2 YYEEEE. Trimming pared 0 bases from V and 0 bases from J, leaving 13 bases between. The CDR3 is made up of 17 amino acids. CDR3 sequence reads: CASSLGEERLAKNIQYF. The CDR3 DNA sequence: TGTGCCAGCAGCTTGGGAGAAGAAAGGTTAGCCAAAAACATTCAGTACTTC.